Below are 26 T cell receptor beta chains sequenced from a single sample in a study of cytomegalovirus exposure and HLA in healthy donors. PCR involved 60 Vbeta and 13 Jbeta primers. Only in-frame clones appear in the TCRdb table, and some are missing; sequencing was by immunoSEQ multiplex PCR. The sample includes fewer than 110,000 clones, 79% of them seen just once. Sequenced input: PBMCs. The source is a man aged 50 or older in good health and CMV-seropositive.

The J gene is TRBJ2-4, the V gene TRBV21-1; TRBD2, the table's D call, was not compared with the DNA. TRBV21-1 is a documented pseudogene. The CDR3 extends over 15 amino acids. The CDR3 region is CASTTLVLAKNIQYF. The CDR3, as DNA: TGTGCCAGCACCACCCTCGTACTAGCCAAAAACATTCAGTACTTC.

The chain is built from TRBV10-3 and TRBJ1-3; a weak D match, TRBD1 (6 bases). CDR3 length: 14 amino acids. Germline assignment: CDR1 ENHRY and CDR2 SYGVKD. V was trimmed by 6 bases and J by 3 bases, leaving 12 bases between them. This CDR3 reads CAISRTDDGNTIYF. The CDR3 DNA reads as TGTGCCATCAGCCGGACAGACGATGGAAACACCATATATTTT.

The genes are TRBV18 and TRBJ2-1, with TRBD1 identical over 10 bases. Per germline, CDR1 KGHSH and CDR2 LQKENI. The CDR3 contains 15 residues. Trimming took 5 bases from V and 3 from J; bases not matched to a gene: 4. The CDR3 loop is CASSGQGEDYNEQFF. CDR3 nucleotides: TGTGCCAGCTCAGGACAGGGGGAGGACTACAATGAGCAGTTCTTC.

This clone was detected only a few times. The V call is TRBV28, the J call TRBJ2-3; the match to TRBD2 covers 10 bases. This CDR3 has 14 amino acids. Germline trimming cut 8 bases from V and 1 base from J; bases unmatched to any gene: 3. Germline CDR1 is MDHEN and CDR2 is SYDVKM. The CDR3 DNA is TGTGCCAGCCTTCTAGCGGGAGGCACAGATACGCAGTATTTT. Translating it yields CASLLAGGTDTQYF.

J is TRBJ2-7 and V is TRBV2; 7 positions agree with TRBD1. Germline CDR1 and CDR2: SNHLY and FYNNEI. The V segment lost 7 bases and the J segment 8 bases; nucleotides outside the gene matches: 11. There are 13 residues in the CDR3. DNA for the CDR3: TGTGCCAGCAACCCGATCAAGGGGGCACAGCAGTACTTC. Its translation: CASNPIKGAQQYF.

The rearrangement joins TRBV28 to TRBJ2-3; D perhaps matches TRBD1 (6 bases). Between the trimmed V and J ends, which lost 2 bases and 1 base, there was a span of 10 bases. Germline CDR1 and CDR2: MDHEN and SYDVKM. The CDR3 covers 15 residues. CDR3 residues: CASSLAGERTDTQYF. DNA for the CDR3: TGTGCCAGCAGTTTAGCAGGGGAGCGCACAGATACGCAGTATTTT.

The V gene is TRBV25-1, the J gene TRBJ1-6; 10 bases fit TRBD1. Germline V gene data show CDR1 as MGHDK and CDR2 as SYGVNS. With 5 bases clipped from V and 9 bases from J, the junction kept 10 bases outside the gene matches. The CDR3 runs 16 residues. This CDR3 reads CASSTPSGTGASPLHF. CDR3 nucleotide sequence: TGTGCCAGCAGTACACCCAGCGGGACAGGGGCTTCACCCCTCCACTTT.

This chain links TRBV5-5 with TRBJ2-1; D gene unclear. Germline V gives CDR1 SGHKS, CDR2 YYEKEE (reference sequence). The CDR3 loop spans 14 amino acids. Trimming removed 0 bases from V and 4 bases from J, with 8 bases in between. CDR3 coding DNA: TGTGCCAGCAGCTTGGAACAGCTTTACAATGAGCAGTTCTTC. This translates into CASSLEQLYNEQFF.

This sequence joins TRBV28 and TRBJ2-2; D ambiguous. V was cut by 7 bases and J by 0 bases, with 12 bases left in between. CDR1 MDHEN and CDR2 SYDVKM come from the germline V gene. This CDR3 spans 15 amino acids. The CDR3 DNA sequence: TGTGCCAGCACCCCCGCGGCCGCGAACACCGGGGAGCTGTTTTTT. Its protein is CASTPAAANTGELFF. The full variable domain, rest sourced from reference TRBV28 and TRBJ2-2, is DVKVTQSSRYLVKRTGEKVFLECVQDMDHENMFWYRQDPGLGLRLIYFSYDVKMKEKGDIPEGYSVSREKKERFSLILESASTNQTSMYLCASTPAAANTGELFFGEGSRLTVL.

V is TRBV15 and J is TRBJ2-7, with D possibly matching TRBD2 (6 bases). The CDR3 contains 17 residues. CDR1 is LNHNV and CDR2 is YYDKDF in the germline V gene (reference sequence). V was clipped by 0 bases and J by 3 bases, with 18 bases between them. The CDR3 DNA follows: TGTGCCACCAGCAGAGACCGTCTGCTTGCGGGAATCTACGAGCAGTACTTC. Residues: CATSRDRLLAGIYEQYF.

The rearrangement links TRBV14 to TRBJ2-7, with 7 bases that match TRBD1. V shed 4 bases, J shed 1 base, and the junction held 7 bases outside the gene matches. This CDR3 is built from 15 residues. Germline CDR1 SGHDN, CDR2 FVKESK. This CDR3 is CASSLRDSNSYEQYF. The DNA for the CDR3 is TGTGCCAGCAGCCTAAGGGACAGCAATTCCTACGAGCAGTACTTC.

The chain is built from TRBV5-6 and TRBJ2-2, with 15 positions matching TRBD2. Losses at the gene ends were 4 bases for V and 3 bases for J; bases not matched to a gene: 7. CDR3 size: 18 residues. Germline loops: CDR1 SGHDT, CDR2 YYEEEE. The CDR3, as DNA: TGTGCCAGCAGCGCCGGGACTAGCGGGAGGAGAGACACCGGGGAGCTGTTTTTT. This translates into CASSAGTSGRRDTGELFF.

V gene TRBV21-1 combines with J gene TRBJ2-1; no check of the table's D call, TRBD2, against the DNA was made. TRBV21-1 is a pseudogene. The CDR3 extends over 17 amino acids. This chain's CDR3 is CASSHGGAPASNNEQFF. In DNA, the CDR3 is TGTGCCAGCAGCCATGGGGGGGCCCCAGCTAGTAACAATGAGCAGTTCTTC.

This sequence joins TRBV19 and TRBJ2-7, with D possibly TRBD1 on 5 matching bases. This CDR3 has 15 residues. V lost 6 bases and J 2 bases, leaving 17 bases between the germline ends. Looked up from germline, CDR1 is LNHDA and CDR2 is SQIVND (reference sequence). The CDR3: CASRPRVDTTYEQYF. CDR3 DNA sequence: TGTGCCAGTAGACCTAGGGTGGACACCACCTACGAGCAGTACTTC.

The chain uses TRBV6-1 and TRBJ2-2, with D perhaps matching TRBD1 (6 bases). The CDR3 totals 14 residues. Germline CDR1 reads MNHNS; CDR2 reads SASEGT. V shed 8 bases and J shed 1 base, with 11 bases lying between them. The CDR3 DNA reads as TGTGCCAGCGAGAGACAGGAGAACACCGGGGAGCTGTTTTTT. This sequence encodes CASERQENTGELFF.

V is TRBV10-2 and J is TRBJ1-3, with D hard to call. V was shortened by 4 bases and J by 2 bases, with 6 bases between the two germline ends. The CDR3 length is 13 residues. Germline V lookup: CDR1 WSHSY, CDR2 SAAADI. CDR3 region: CASSAGAGNTIYF. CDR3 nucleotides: TGCGCCAGCAGTGCCGGTGCTGGAAACACCATATATTTT.

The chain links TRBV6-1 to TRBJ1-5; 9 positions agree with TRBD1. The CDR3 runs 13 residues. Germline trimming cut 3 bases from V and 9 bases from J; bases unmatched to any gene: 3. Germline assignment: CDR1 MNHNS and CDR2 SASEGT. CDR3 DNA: TGTGCCAGCAGTGACCAGGACAGGGGGCCCCAGCATTTT. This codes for CASSDQDRGPQHF.

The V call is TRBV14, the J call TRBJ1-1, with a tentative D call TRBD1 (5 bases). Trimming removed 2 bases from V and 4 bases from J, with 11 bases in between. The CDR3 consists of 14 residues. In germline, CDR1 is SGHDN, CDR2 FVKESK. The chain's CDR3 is CASSQQMQGTEAFF. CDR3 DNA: TGTGCCAGCAGCCAACAAATGCAGGGCACTGAAGCTTTCTTT.

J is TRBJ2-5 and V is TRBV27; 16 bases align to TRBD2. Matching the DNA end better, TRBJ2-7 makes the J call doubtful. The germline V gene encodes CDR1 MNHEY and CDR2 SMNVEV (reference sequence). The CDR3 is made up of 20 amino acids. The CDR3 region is CASSWGTPGLAGGPGYEQYF. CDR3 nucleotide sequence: TGTGCCAGCAGTTGGGGAACCCCGGGACTAGCGGGAGGGCCGGGCTACGAGCAGTACTTC.

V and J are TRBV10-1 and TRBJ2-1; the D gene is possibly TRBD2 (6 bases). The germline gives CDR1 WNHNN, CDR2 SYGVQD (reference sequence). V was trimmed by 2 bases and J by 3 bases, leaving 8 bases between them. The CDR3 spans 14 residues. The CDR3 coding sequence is TGCGCCAGCAGTGAGGCGGGACGCTACAATGAGCAGTTCTTC. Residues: CASSEAGRYNEQFF.

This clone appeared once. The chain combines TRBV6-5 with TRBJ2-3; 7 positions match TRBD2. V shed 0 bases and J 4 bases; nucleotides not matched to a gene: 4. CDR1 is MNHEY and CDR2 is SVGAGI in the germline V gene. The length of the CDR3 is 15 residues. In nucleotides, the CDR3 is TGTGCCAGCAGTTACTCGTGGGAGGGGTCAGATACGCAGTATTTT. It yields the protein CASSYSWEGSDTQYF.

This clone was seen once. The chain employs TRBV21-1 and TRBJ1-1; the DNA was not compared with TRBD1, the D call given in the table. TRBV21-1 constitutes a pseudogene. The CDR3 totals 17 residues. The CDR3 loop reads CASRNRQDRTQSAEAFF. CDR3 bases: TGTGCCAGCAGAAACCGACAGGATCGAACCCAGAGCGCTGAAGCTTTCTTT.

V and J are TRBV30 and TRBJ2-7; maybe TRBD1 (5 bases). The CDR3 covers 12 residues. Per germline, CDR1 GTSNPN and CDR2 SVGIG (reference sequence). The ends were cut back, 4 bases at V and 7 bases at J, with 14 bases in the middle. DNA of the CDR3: TGTGCCTGGATGCAGGGCTACGGGGAGCAGTACTTC. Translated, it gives CAWMQGYGEQYF.

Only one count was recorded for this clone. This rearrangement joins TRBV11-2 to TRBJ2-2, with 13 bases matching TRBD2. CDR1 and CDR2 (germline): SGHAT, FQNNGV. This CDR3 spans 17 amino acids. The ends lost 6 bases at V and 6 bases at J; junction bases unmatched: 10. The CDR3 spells CASRSSTSGRVPGELFF. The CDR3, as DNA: TGTGCCAGCAGATCGTCTACTAGCGGGAGGGTCCCCGGGGAGCTGTTTTTT.

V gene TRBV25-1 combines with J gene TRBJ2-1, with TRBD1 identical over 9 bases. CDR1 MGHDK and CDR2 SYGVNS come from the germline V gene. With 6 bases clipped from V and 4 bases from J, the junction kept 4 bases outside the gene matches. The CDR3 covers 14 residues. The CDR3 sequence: CASRGQGPYNEQFF. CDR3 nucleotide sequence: TGTGCCAGCAGGGGACAGGGTCCTTACAATGAGCAGTTCTTC.

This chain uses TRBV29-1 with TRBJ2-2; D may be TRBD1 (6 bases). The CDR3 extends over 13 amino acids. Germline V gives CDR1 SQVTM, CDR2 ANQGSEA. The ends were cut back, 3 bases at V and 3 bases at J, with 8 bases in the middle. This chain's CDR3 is CSVDRGYTGELFF. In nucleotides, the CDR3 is TGCAGCGTTGACAGGGGCTACACCGGGGAGCTGTTTTTT.